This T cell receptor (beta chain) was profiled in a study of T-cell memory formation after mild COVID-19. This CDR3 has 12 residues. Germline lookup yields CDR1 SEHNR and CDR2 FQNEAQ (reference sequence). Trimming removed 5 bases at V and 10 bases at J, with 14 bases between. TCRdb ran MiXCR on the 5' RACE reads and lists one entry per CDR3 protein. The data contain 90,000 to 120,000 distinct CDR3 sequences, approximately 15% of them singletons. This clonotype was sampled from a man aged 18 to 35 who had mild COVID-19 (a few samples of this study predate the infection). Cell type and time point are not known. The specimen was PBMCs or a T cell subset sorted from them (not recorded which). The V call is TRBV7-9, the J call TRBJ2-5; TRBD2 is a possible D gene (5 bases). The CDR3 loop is CASSRGLPDQYF. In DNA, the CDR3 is TGTGCCAGCAGCCGTGGACTTCCGGACCAGTACTTC.